The next 13 T cell receptor beta chains were all read from a single sample in a study of blood T cell repertoires in COVID-19. Assay used: immunoSEQ multiplex PCR; TCRdb lists only in-frame clones, some missing. This table has approximately 250,000 clones, 86% appearing once. Sequencing was done on a sample of peripheral blood. Receptors were obtained from a man between 18 and 29 years old with active or convalescent COVID-19.

The chain has TRBV19 and TRBJ1-1; possible D gene TRBD1, 5 bases. CDR3 size: 15 residues. The V gene lost 3 bases and the J gene lost 5 bases, with 16 bases spanning the gap. Germline V gene lookup returns CDR1 LNHDA and CDR2 SQIVND (reference sequence). The CDR3 coding sequence is TGTGCCAGTAGTATCCCCTACCCCGGGGGAACTGAAGCTTTCTTT. Translating it yields CASSIPYPGGTEAFF.

This clone was detected only once. This same CDR3 is encoded by further DNA sequences in the sample. The chain combines TRBV5-5 with TRBJ1-1; maybe TRBD1 (5 bases). Germline CDR1 is SGHKS and CDR2 is YYEKEE (reference sequence). V gave up 3 bases and J gave up 3 bases, with 9 bases separating them. The CDR3 is 13 amino acids. The chain's CDR3 is CASSSQGDTEAFF. The CDR3 region has the DNA TGTGCCAGCAGCTCCCAAGGGGACACTGAAGCTTTCTTT. Filled out from reference TRBV5-5 and TRBJ1-1, the complete variable domain reads DAGVTQSPTHLIKTRGQQVTLRCSPISGHKSVSWYQQVLGQGPQFIFQYYEKEERGRGNFPDRFSARQFPNYSSELNVNALLLGDSALYLCASSSQGDTEAFFGQGTRLTVV.

J is TRBJ1-2 and V is TRBV7-9, with D possibly being TRBD1 (5 bases). The V end lost 7 bases, the J end lost 4 bases, and 16 bases lay between the germline ends. The CDR3 has 14 residues. Germline V gene data show CDR1 as SEHNR and CDR2 as FQNEAQ (reference sequence). The CDR3 DNA reads TGTGCCAGCAACCTCGGGGGGAGCGGCTATGGCTACACCTTC. It yields the protein CASNLGGSGYGYTF.

The chain's CDR3 is CASSLIFEGMGTQYF. As DNA, the CDR3 is TGTGCCAGCAGTTTAATTTTCGAGGGTATGGGGACCCAGTACTTC. The chain employs TRBV28 and TRBJ2-5; D perhaps matches TRBD2 (5 bases). Trimming left V 2 bases short and J 7 bases short, with 17 bases between. The V gene's germline CDR1 is MDHEN and CDR2 SYDVKM. This CDR3 has 15 amino acids.

The rearrangement links TRBV27 to TRBJ1-3, with D possibly matching TRBD1 (5 bases). V was clipped by 5 bases and J by 9 bases, with 17 bases between them. The V gene's germline CDR1 is MNHEY and CDR2 SMNVEV (reference sequence). CDR3 length: 14 amino acids. The CDR3 protein is CASSVGLLGGTIYF. The CDR3 DNA is TGTGCCAGCAGTGTTGGACTCCTCGGGGGCACCATATATTTT.

The chain uses TRBV6-1 and TRBJ1-4; D might be TRBD1 (6 bases). V shed 2 bases and J shed 0 bases, with 7 bases lying between them. The germline gives CDR1 MNHNS, CDR2 SASEGT. There are 15 residues in the CDR3. CDR3 in DNA: TGTGCCAGCAGTGAATGGACAGCAACTAATGAAAAACTGTTTTTT. It is translated as CASSEWTATNEKLFF.

The chain employs TRBV4-3 and TRBJ2-1, with 9 bases identical to TRBD2. The CDR3 sequence is 15 residues long. CDR1 and CDR2 from the germline V gene are LGHNA and YSLEER. The V gene end was trimmed by 5 bases and the J gene end by 6 bases; junction bases not matched to a gene: 8. CDR3 coding DNA: TGCGCCAGCAGCGGGTGGCGGGAGGGAATCAATGAGCAGTTCTTC. Amino acids: CASSGWREGINEQFF.

V and J are TRBV7-8 and TRBJ1-2; D gene unclear. V lost 2 bases, J lost 4 bases, and 8 bases lay in between. This CDR3 region has 13 residues. Per the germline V gene, CDR1 is SGHVS and CDR2 is FQNEAQ. CDR3 loop: CASSLLLSYGYTF. CDR3 nucleotides: TGTGCCAGCAGCTTATTGCTAAGCTATGGCTACACCTTC.

Worth noting for this clone: Other nucleotide sequences in the sample specify the same CDR3. The CDR3: CASSQGDRAYEQYF. CDR3 in DNA: TGTGCCAGCAGCCAAGGGGACAGGGCCTACGAGCAGTACTTC. This chain joins TRBV3-1 (or the pseudogene TRBV3-2) and TRBJ2-7, with 9 bases matching TRBD1. The CDR3 extends over 14 amino acids. J gave up 2 bases and V 1 base, and 0 bases lay outside the gene matches. Germline V CDR1 and CDR2: LGHDT, YNNKEL (reference sequence).

The V gene is TRBV13, the J gene TRBJ1-6; 8 positions match TRBD1. The CDR3 extends over 14 amino acids. The germline V gene has CDR1 PRHDT and CDR2 FYEKMQ (reference sequence). V trimming: 2 bases; J trimming: 10 bases; junction bases outside the gene matches: 4. CDR3 DNA: TGTGCCAGCAGCTTACTGGACAGGGTGTCACCCCTCCACTTT. This gives the protein CASSLLDRVSPLHF.

V gene TRBV9 combines with J gene TRBJ2-7, with TRBD1 as a possible D gene (6 bases). V lost 0 bases and J lost 3, with 13 bases in between. Germline CDR1 is SGDLS and CDR2 is YYNGEE. The CDR3 contains 15 residues. CDR3 nucleotide sequence: TGTGCCAGCAGCGTAGGTCCAGGGGCAATCTACGAGCAGTACTTC. This translates into CASSVGPGAIYEQYF.

The rearrangement links TRBV7-9 to TRBJ2-2; the match to TRBD2 covers 10 bases. The germline V gene has CDR1 SEHNR and CDR2 FQNEAQ (reference sequence). Trimming removed 5 bases from V and 5 bases from J; junction bases left unmatched: 11. CDR3 length: 17 residues. CDR3 nucleotides: TGTGCCAGCAGCCTTAAAGCTAGCGGGAGAATTACCGGGGAGCTGTTTTTT. Translated: CASSLKASGRITGELFF. Variable domain in full (rest from reference TRBV7-9 and TRBJ2-2): DTGVSQNPRHKITKRGQNVTFRCDPISEHNRLYWYRQTLGQGPEFLTYFQNEAQLEKSRLLSDRFSAERPKGSFSTLEIQRTEQGDSAMYLCASSLKASGRITGELFFGEGSRLTVL.

The CDR3 region is CATSETRQGSLKQYF. The CDR3 DNA reads TGTGCCACCAGTGAGACTCGACAGGGGTCCCTTAAGCAGTACTTC. V is TRBV24-1 and J is TRBJ2-7; TRBD1 agrees at 8 bases. CDR3 length: 15 amino acids. Trimming removed 4 bases from V and 8 bases from J; junction bases left unmatched: 12. CDR1 KGHDR and CDR2 SFDVKD come from the germline V gene.